The rows below give T cell receptor beta chains drawn from one sample of a study of blood T cell repertoires in COVID-19. Measured with immunoSEQ multiplex PCR; TCRdb has only the in-frame clones, and not every one. The table records roughly 190,000 clones, approximately 87% of them present only once. The specimen sequenced was peripheral blood. These receptors originate from a young man with active or convalescent COVID-19. Both conserved end residues are part of each CDR3. D genes are given only for firm matches. Size tells how often a clone was seen (once, few, many) or the class of an expanded clone, and some rows leave it out.

length | J | V | size | D | DNA | CDR3
21 | TRBJ1-1 | TRBV19 | - | - | TGTGCCAGTAGCCCCGGATTGGAAGGGAGTTTGGTTAAAAAGTTGGACACTGAAGCTTTCTTT | CASSPGLEGSLVKKLDTEAFF
15 | TRBJ2-1 | TRBV6-5 | - | TRBD1 | TGTGCCAGCAGTATCCCGCGGCAGGGGGCGAACGAGCAGTTCTTC | CASSIPRQGANEQFF
14 | TRBJ1-4 | TRBV5-1 | - | - | TGCGCCAGCAGCAGGGACATTGGATCTGAAAAACTGTTTTTT | CASSRDIGSEKLFF
11 | TRBJ1-1 | TRBV7-9 | - | - | TGTGCCAGCTCCTACGGCGGGGTAGCTTTCTTT | CASSYGGVAFF
15 | TRBJ2-1 | TRBV5-1 | - | TRBD2 | TGCGCCAGCAGCTTACTAGCGGGGAGGCACAATGAGCAGTTCTTC | CASSLLAGRHNEQFF
13 | TRBJ2-7 | TRBV3-1/TRBV3-2 | - | - | TGTGCCAGCAGCCGAACTAGTTCCTACGAGCAGTACTTC | CASSRTSSYEQYF
14 | TRBJ1-4 | TRBV5-5 | - | - | TGTGCCAGCAGATACTTTGCAACTAATGAAAAACTGTTTTTT | CASRYFATNEKLFF
15 | TRBJ1-1 | TRBV7-9 | - | TRBD1 | TGTGCCAGCAGCACGGGACAGGGTGAAGCAGATGAAGCTTTCTTT | CASSTGQGEADEAFF
18 | TRBJ2-1 | TRBV18 | once | TRBD2 | TGTGCCAGCTCGCCTCCCGGGACTAGCGGATACTCCTACAATGAGCAGTTCTTC | CASSPPGTSGYSYNEQFF
13 | TRBJ2-1 | TRBV7-9 | - | - | TGTGCCAGCAGCTTAGGTGTAGACAATGAGCAGTTCTTC | CASSLGVDNEQFF
16 | TRBJ2-7 | TRBV7-2 | once | TRBD2 | TGTGCCAGCAGCCCCTCTTCCGGGACTAGATCTTACGAGCAGTACTTC | CASSPSSGTRSYEQYF
12 | TRBJ1-2 | TRBV24-1 | - | - | TGTGCCACCAGTGATGACACATGGGGCTACACCTTC | CATSDDTWGYTF
16 | TRBJ2-7 | TRBV9 | - | TRBD2 | TGTGCCAGCAGCGTCGGGACTAGCGGGTTAGCGTACGAGCAGTACTTC | CASSVGTSGLAYEQYF
14 | TRBJ2-6 | TRBV28 | - | TRBD1 | TGTGCCAGCAGCTCAGGGGGCAAGACCAACGTCCTGACTTTC | CASSSGGKTNVLTF
13 | TRBJ1-1 | TRBV6-5 | - | - | TGTGCCAGCAGCCGCCCGTCGGAGGCTGAAGCTTTCTTT | CASSRPSEAEAFF
13 | TRBJ1-4 | TRBV28 | once | - | TGTGCCAGCAGTACGCCCAGGGTTGAAAAACTGTTTTTT | CASSTPRVEKLFF
17 | TRBJ2-1 | TRBV11-2 | - | - | TGTGCCAGCAGCTTAGGGACCGGGGGGCCATCCTACAATGAGCAGTTCTTC | CASSLGTGGPSYNEQFF
13 | TRBJ2-1 | TRBV10-1 | - | - | TGCGCCAGCAGTGAGCGACATAACAATGAGCAGTTCTTC | CASSERHNNEQFF
14 | TRBJ1-2 | TRBV18 | - | - | TGTGCCAGCTCACCACCCCCAGTCCCCTATGGCTACACCTTC | CASSPPPVPYGYTF
15 | TRBJ2-1 | TRBV19 | - | TRBD1 | TGTGCCAGTAGCTTACAGGGGTTTGCCTACAATGAGCAGTTCTTC | CASSLQGFAYNEQFF
11 | TRBJ1-2 | TRBV18 | - | - | TGTGCCAGCTCACGGGGAGATGGCTACACCTTC | CASSRGDGYTF
13 | TRBJ1-1 | TRBV7-8 | - | - | TGTGCCAGCAGCGGCCCGATGAACACTGAAGCTTTCTTT | CASSGPMNTEAFF
11 | TRBJ1-2 | TRBV28 | - | - | TGTGCCAGCAGCCCAGGCTATGGCTACACCTTC | CASSPGYGYTF
13 | TRBJ1-1 | TRBV7-9 | - | - | TGTGCCAGCAGCTTGGACATGAACACTGAAGCTTTCTTT | CASSLDMNTEAFF
13 | TRBJ2-3 | TRBV7-6 | - | - | TGTGCCAGCAGCGCACAGATCTGGGATACGCAGTATTTT | CASSAQIWDTQYF
14 | TRBJ1-5 | TRBV27 | once | - | TGTGCCAGCACCAAGAGGGGGATCAGGGAGCCCCAGCATTTT | CASTKRGIREPQHF
15 | TRBJ2-3 | TRBV29-1 | once | TRBD2 | TGCAGCGTGATCGGGCTAGCGGGGGGCACAGATACGCAGTATTTT | CSVIGLAGGTDTQYF
14 | TRBJ1-5 | TRBV7-2 | - | - | TGTGCCAGCAGCTTACACAGGGCGGATCAGCCCCAGCATTTT | CASSLHRADQPQHF
15 | TRBJ1-5 | TRBV2 | - | - | TGTGCCAGCAGACCAGTGGCTCCCATCGGAGAGCCCCAGCATTTT | CASRPVAPIGEPQHF
13 | TRBJ1-2 | TRBV6-1 | - | - | TGTGCCAGCAGTGAAAATGAACTCTATGGCTACACCTTC | CASSENELYGYTF
15 | TRBJ1-1 | TRBV18 | - | TRBD1 | TGTGCCAGCTCAGAACGACAGGGACTGAACACTGAAGCTTTCTTT | CASSERQGLNTEAFF
15 | TRBJ1-6 | TRBV19 | - | - | TGTGCCAGTAGTATCCAGGGGCCTTATAATTCACCCCTCCACTTT | CASSIQGPYNSPLHF
18 | TRBJ2-5 | TRBV3-1/TRBV3-2 | - | TRBD2 | TGTGCCAGCAGCCAGAGACTAGCGGGAGGGAGAGACCAAGAGACCCAGTACTTC | CASSQRLAGGRDQETQYF
15 | TRBJ2-1 | TRBV19 | - | - | TGTGTCCCCTGCATTGGACAGTATACCTACAATGAGCAGTTCTTC | CVPCIGQYTYNEQFF
15 | TRBJ2-3 | TRBV11-3 | - | - | TGTGCCAGCAGCTTTTACACAGAGAGCACAGATACGCAGTATTTT | CASSFYTESTDTQYF
15 | TRBJ1-1 | TRBV2 | - | - | TGTGCCAGCAGTGAAGCGCCTGGGGCGAGCACTGAAGCTTTCTTT | CASSEAPGASTEAFF
15 | TRBJ2-2 | TRBV18 | - | TRBD1 | TGTGCCAGCGCCCCCGGACAGGGTATCACCGGGGAGCTGTTTTTT | CASAPGQGITGELFF
12 | TRBJ2-5 | TRBV30 | - | TRBD1 | TGTGCCTGGGGACAGGGTTTGGAGACCCAGTACTTC | CAWGQGLETQYF
15 | TRBJ2-2 | TRBV7-6 | - | TRBD2 | TGTGCCAGCAGCGCGACTAGCTCGAACACCGGGGAGCTGTTTTTT | CASSATSSNTGELFF